The clone carrying this TCR beta chain came up many times. Its matching antigen is unknown. These data originate in a study of human T cells and chemical hapten exposure. Study-level points and caveats: The number of TCRs over 1 in 1000 frequency stayed unchanged after DPC.

From the RACE reads, TCRdb called clonotypes with MiXCR, one entry per CDR3 protein. In the table there are 100,000 to 150,000 distinct CDR3 sequences, approximately 9.5% of which are singletons. V was shortened by 4 bases and J by 1 base, with 10 bases between the two germline ends. The germline CDR1 and CDR2 sequences are SGHAT and FQNNGV. This CDR3 has 14 amino acids. Time point in this sample: healthy volunteer bleed at 2 weeks. It was from unfractionated whole blood that total RNA was extracted. Input material: whole blood. This rearrangement joins TRBV11-2 to TRBJ2-5, with D hard to call. The sequence was collected from a male donor in good health. Some clones in this sample may be carry-over from other donors' samples. The CDR3 spells CASSSSPIQETQYF. For the CDR3, the DNA is TGTGCCAGCAGCTCCAGTCCGATCCAAGAGACCCAGTACTTC. The whole variable domain, filled in from reference TRBV11-2 and TRBJ2-5, reads EAGVAQSPRYKIIEKRQSVAFWCNPISGHATLYWYQQILGQGPKLLIQFQNNGVVDDSQLPKDRFSAERLKGVDSTLKIQPAKLEDSAVYLCASSSSPIQETQYFGPGTRLLVL.